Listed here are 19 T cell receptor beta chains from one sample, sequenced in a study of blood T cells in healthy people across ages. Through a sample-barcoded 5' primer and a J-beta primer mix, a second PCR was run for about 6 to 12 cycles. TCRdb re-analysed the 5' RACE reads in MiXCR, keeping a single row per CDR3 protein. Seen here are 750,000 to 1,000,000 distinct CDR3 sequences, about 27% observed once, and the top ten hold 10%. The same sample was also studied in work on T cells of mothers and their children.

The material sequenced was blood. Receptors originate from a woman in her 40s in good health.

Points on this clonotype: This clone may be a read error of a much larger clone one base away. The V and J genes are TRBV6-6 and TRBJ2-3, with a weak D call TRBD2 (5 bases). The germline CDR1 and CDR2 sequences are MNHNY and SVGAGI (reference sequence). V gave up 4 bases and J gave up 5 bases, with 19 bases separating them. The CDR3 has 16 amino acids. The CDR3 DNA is TGTGCCAGCAGTTTCTCGACGGGGTCATTAGGAGATACGCAGTATTTT. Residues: CASSFSTGSLGDTQYF.

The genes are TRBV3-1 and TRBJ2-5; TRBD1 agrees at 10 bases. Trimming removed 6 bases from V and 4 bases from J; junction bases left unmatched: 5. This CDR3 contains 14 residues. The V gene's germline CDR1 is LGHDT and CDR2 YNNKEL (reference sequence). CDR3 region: CASRGQGMRETQYF. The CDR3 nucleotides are TGTGCCAGCAGGGGACAGGGGATGCGAGAGACCCAGTACTTC.

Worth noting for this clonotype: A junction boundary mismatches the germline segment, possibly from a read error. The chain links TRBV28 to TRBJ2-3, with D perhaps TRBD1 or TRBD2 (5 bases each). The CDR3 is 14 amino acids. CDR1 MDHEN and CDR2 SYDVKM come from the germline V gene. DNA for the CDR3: TGTGCCGGCAGTCAAACCGGGACCACAGATACGCAGTATTTT. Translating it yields CAGSQTGTTDTQYF.

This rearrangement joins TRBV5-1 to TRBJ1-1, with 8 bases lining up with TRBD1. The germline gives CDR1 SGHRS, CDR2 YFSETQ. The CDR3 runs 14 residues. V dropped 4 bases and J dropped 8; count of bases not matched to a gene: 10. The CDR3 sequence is CASSRTADRVEAFF. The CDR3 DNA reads TGCGCCAGCAGCCGCACTGCGGACAGGGTCGAAGCTTTCTTT.

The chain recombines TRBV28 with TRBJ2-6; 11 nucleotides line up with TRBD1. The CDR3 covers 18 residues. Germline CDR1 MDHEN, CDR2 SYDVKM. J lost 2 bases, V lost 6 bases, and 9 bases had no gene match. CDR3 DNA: TGTGCCAGCAGCCTGGACAGGGGGCAGGGGACTGGGGCCAACGTCCTGACTTTC. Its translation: CASSLDRGQGTGANVLTF.

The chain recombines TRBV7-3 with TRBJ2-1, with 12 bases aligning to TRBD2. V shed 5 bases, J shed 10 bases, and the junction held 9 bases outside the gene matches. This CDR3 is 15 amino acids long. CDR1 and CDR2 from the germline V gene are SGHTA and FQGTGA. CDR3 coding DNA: TGTGCCAGCAGCCCAGGACTAGCGGGGACCCGGGAGCAGTTCTTC. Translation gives CASSPGLAGTREQFF.

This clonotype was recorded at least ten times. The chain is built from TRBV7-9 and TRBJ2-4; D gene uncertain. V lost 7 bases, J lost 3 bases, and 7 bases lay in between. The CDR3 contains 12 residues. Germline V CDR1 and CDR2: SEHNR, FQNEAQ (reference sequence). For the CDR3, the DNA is TGTGCCAGCACCCTCGACAAAAACATTCAGTACTTC. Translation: CASTLDKNIQYF.

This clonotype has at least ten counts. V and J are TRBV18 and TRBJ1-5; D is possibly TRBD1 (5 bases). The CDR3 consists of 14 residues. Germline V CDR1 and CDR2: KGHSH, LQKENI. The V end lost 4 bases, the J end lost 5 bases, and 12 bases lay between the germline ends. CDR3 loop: CASSRGRGDQPQHF. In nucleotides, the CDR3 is TGTGCCAGCTCACGGGGACGCGGGGATCAGCCCCAGCATTTT.

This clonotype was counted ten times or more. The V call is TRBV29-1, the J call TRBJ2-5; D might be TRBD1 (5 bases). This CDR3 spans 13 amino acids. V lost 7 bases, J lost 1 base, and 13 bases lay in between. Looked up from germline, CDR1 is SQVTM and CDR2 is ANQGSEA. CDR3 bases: TGCAGCGCCAAAACAGGAACCCAAGAGACCCAGTACTTC. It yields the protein CSAKTGTQETQYF.

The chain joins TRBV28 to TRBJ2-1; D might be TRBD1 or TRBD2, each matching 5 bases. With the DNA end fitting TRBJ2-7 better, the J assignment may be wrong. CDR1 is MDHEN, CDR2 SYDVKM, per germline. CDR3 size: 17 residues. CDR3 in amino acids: CASTQSAWGKPYNEQYF. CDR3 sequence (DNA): TGTGCCAGCACCCAATCTGCCTGGGGGAAGCCCTACAATGAGCAGTACTTC.

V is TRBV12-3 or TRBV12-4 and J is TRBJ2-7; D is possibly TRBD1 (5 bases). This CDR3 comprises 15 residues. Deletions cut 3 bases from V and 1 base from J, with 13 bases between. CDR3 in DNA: TGTGCCAGCAGTTTGGCCAGGGTAACATCCTACGAGCAGTACTTC. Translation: CASSLARVTSYEQYF.

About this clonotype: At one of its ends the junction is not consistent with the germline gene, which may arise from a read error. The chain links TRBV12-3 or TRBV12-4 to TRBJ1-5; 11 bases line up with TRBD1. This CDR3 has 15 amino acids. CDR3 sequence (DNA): TGTGCCAGCAGTATCCGGACAGGGGGCGGTCAGCCCCGGCATTTT. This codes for CASSIRTGGGQPRHF.

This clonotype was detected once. DNA of the CDR3: TGTGCCAGCAGCCTGTGGGACAGGGAGAGCTATGGCTACACCTTC. Its protein is CASSLWDRESYGYTF. The V and J genes are TRBV3-1 and TRBJ1-2; 9 bases map to TRBD1. Germline CDR1 and CDR2: LGHDT and YNNKEL (reference sequence). After removal of 4 bases from V and 4 bases from J, the junction contained 7 bases not matched to a gene. The CDR3 is 15 amino acids. The variable domain in full, completed from reference TRBV3-1 and TRBJ1-2, reads DTAVSQTPKYLVTQMGNDKSIKCEQNLGHDTMYWYKQDSKKFLKIMFSYNNKELIINETVPNRFSPKSPDKAHLNLHINSLELGDSAVYFCASSLWDRESYGYTFGSGTRLTVV.

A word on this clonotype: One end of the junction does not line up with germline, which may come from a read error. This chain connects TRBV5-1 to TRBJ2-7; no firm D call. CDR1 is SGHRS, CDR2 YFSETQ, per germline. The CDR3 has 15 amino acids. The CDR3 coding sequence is TGCGCCAGCAGTTTGGTCTTTACGGGCGGCTACGAGCAGTACTTC. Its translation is CASSLVFTGGYEQYF.

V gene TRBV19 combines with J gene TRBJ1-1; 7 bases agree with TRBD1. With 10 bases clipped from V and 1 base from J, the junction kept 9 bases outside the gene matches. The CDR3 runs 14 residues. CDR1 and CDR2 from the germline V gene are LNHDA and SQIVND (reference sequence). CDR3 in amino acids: CATRTGQANTEAFF. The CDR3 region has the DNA TGTGCCACAAGGACCGGACAGGCGAACACTGAAGCTTTCTTT.

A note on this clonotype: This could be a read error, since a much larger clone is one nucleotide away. The CDR3: CASRSGLPRTQYF. The CDR3 DNA follows: TGTGCCAGCAGATCTGGTTTGCCGAGGACCCAGTACTTC. The V and J genes are TRBV7-1 and TRBJ2-5; D remains unclear. TRBV7-1 is placed among ORFs of uncertain function. V was pared by 6 bases and J by 7 bases, with 15 bases between. The length of the CDR3 is 13 residues.

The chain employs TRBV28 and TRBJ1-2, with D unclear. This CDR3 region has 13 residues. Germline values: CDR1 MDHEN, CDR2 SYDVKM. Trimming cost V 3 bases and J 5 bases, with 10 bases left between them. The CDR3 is CASSLRPQYGYTF. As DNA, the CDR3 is TGTGCCAGCAGTTTGCGGCCTCAATATGGCTACACCTTC.

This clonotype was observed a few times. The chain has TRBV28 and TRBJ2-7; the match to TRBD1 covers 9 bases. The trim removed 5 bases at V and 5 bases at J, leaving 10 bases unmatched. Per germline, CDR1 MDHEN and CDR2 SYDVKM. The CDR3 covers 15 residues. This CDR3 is CASSEGGTGLHEQYF. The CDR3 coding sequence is TGTGCCAGCAGTGAAGGTGGGACAGGGCTCCACGAGCAGTACTTC.

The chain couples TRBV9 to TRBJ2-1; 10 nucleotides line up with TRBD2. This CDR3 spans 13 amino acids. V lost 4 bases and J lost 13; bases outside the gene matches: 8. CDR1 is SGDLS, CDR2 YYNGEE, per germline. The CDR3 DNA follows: TGTGCCAGCAGCCTCGGGCTAGCGGGGGCACAGTTCTTC. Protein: CASSLGLAGAQFF. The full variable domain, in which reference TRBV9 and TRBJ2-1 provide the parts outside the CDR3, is DSGVTQTPKHLITATGQRVTLRCSPRSGDLSVYWYQQSLDQGLQFLIQYYNGEERAKGNILERFSAQQFPDLHSELNLSSLELGDSALYFCASSLGLAGAQFFGPGTRLTVL.